The present TCR beta chain was sequenced within a study of T cell responses to AZD1222 COVID-19 vaccine. Study information: Analysis merged second doses at about 4 or about 12 weeks. Overall study results and limits: In all cases, repertoires were sampled only after the peak T cell response. Following two doses of AZD1222, Spike-specific TCR breadth and depth rose.

The data were produced by immunoSEQ multiplex PCR, yet TCRdb's version contains in-frame clones alone and is incomplete. The data hold some 69,000 clones, with 65% to 90% observed a single time. Note on this clone: What it binds is not known.

CDR3 length equals 14 residues. Looked up from germline, CDR1 is MNHEY and CDR2 is SVGAGI. Between the trimmed V and J ends, which lost 8 bases and 0 bases, there was a span of 8 bases. Specimen: peripheral blood, collected on day 0 of AZD1222 vaccination. The V and J genes are TRBV6-5 and TRBJ1-6; possibly TRBD1 for D (5 bases). The sequence came from an adult in good health. The DNA for the CDR3 is TGTGCCAGCCGCACAGGCTCCTATAATTCACCCCTCCACTTT. Translating gives CASRTGSYNSPLHF.